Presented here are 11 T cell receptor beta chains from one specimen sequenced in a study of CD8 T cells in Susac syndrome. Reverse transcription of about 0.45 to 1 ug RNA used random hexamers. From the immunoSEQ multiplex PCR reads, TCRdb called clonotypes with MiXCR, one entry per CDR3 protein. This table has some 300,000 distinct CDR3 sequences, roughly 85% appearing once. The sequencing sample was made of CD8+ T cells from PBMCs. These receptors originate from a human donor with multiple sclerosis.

The CDR3 loop is CASSLVTGLEGGPTNYGYTF. The CDR3 DNA reads as TGTGCCAGCAGTTTAGTGACGGGGCTTGAAGGGGGCCCAACTAACTATGGCTACACCTTC. The chain uses TRBV12-3 or TRBV12-4 and TRBJ1-2, with 7 nucleotides matching TRBD1. The CDR3 spans 20 residues. V lost 1 base, J lost 0 bases, and 17 bases stayed unmatched.

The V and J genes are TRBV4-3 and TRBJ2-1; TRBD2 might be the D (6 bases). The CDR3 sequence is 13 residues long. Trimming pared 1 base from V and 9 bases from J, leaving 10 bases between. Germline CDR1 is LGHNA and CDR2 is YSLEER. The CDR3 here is CASSQGGGVEQFF. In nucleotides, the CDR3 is TGCGCCAGCAGCCAAGGAGGCGGGGTTGAGCAGTTCTTC.

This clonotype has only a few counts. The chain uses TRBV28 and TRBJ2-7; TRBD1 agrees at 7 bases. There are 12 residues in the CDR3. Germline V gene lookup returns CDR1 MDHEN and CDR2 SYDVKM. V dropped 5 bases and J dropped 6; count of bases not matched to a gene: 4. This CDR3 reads CASSLYRGEQYF. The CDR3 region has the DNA TGTGCCAGCAGTCTATACAGGGGCGAGCAGTACTTC.

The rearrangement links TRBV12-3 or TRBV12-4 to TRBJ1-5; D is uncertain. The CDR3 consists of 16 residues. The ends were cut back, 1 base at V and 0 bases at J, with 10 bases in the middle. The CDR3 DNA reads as TGTGCCAGCAGTTTAGAGGGTGCAATTAGCAATCAGCCCCAGCATTTT. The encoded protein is CASSLEGAISNQPQHF.

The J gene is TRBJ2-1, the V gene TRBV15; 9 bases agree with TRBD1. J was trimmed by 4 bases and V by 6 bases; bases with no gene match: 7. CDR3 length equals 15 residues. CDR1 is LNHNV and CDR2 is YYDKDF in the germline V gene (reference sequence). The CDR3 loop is CATSPDRGEYNEQFF. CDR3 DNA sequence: TGTGCCACCAGTCCTGACAGGGGGGAATACAATGAGCAGTTCTTC. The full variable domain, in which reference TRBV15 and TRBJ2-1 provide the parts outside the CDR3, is DAMVIQNPRYQVTQFGKPVTLSCSQTLNHNVMYWYQQKSSQAPKLLFHYYDKDFNNEADTPDNFQSRRPNTSFCFLDIRSPGLGDTAMYLCATSPDRGEYNEQFFGPGTRLTVL.

In DNA, the CDR3 is TGTGCCAGCAGTTTCCATGGGACAGCCTACGAGCAGTACTTC. This gives the protein CASSFHGTAYEQYF. J is TRBJ2-7 and V is TRBV27, with 7 nucleotides matching TRBD1. CDR1 is MNHEY and CDR2 is SMNVEV in the germline V gene (reference sequence). Trimming cost V 3 bases and J 2 bases; bases outside gene matches: 4. The CDR3 contains 14 residues.

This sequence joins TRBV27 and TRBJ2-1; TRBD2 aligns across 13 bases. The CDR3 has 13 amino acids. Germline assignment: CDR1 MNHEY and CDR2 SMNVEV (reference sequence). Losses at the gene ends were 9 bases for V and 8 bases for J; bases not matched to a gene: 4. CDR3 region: CASGLAGAYEQFF. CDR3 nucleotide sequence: TGTGCCAGTGGACTAGCGGGAGCCTATGAGCAGTTCTTC.

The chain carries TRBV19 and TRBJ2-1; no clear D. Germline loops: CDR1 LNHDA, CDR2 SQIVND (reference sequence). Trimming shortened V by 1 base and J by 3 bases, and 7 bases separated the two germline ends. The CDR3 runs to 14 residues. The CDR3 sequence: CASSIGKFYNEQFF. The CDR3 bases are TGTGCCAGTAGTATAGGCAAATTCTACAATGAGCAGTTCTTC.

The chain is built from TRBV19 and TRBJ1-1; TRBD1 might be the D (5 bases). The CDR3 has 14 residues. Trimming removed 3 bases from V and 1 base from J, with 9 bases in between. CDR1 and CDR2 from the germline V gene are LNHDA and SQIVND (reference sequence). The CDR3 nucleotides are TGTGCCAGTAGTATGGGACCGTCGAACACTGAAGCTTTCTTT. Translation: CASSMGPSNTEAFF. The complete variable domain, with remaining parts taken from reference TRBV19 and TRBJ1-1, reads DGGITQSPKYLFRKEGQNVTLSCEQNLNHDAMYWYRQDPGQGLRLIYYSQIVNDFQKGDIAEGYSVSREKKESFPLTVTSAQKNPTAFYLCASSMGPSNTEAFFGQGTRLTVV.

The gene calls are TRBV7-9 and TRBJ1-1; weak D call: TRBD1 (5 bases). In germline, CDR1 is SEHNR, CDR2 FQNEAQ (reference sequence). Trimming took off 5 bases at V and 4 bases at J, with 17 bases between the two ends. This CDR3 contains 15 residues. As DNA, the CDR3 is TGTGCCAGCAGCATACCCGACCCAAGGGGCACTGAAGCTTTCTTT. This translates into CASSIPDPRGTEAFF. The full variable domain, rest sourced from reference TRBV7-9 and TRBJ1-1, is DTGVSQNPRHKITKRGQNVTFRCDPISEHNRLYWYRQTLGQGPEFLTYFQNEAQLEKSRLLSDRFSAERPKGSFSTLEIQRTEQGDSAMYLCASSIPDPRGTEAFFGQGTRLTVV.

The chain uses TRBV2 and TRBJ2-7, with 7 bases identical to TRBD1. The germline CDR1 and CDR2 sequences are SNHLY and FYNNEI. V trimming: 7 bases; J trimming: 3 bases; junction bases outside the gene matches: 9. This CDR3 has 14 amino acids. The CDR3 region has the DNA TGTGCCAGCATCCTCCTTGACAGGGACTACGAGCAGTACTTC. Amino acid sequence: CASILLDRDYEQYF. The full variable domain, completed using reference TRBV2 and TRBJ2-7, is EPEVTQTPSHQVTQMGQEVILRCVPISNHLYFYWYRQILGQKVEFLVSFYNNEISEKSEIFDDQFSVERPDGSNFTLKIRSTKLEDSAMYFCASILLDRDYEQYFGPGTRLTVT.